One T cell receptor beta chain is described in this entry. Its antigen is not identified. V lost 4 bases and J lost 3, with 3 bases in between. In germline, CDR1 is SGHTA, CDR2 FQGNSA. CDR3 length equals 12 residues. This entry comes from a study of T cells after posttransplantation cyclophosphamide. General study results and limits: TRB clonality was highly associated with recipient CMV seropositivity and reactivation.

The protocol was immunoSEQ multiplex PCR, while the TCRdb copy is restricted to in-frame clones and leaves out a portion. The sample lists tens of thousands of clones; roughly 93% were seen once. V gene TRBV7-2 combines with J gene TRBJ2-2; D uncertain. Input material: PBMCs. This sequence originates from a woman in her twenties or thirties in good health and a related stem cell transplant donor. The CDR3 bases are TGTGCCAGCAGCTCGGACACCGGGGAGCTGTTTTTT. This encodes CASSSDTGELFF.